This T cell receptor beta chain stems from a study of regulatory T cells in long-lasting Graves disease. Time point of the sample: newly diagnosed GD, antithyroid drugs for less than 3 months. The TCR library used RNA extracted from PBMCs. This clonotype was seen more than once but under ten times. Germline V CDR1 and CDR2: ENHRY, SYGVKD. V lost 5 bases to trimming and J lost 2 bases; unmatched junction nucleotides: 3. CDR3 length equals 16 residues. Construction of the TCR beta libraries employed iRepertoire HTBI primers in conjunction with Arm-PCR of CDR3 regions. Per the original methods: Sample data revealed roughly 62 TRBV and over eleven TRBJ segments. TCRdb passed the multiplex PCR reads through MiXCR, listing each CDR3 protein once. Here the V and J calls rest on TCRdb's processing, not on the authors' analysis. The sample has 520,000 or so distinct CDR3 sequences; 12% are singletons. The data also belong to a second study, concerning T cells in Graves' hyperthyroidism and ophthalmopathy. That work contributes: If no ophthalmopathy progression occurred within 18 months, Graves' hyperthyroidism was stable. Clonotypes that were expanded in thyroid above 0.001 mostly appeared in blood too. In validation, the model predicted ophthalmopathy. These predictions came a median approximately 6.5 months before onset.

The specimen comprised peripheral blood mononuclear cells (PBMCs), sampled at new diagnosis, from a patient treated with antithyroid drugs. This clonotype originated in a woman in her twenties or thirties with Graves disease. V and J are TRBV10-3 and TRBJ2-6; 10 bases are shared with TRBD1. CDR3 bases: TGTGCCATCAGTCAGACAGGGGGCACTGGGGCCAACGTCCTGACTTTC. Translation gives CAISQTGGTGANVLTF.